Following are 11 T cell receptor beta chains from one sample sequenced in a study of blood T cells in healthy people across ages (dated by TCRdb to about 2015). Libraries were made using 5' RACE. The instrument given in TCRdb is Illumina HiSeq 2500. A second PCR of about 7 to 12 cycles was run with a J-beta primer mix and a sample-barcoded 5' primer. TCRdb reprocessing: public reads trimmed at Q25 with fastp, clones called with MiXCR, in-frame beta chains kept. Every entry covers one CDR3 protein and lists the most common genes and DNA from its rows. This sample holds around 870,000 distinct CDR3 sequences; under 35% were observed only once. The ten largest make up approximately 15% of the sample. Sequenced input: blood. The source is a woman older than 75 in good health.

This clonotype was counted a few times. This sequence joins TRBV5-6 and TRBJ2-1; 7 bases fit TRBD2. The CDR3 spans 17 residues. From germline, CDR1 is SGHDT and CDR2 YYEEEE. V was pared by 0 bases and J by 7 bases, with 13 bases of the junction left unmatched. In DNA form, the CDR3 reads TGTGCCAGCAGCTTGGTGGGGAGGGGCCTTCGGGGGAATGAGCAGTTCTTC. Its translation: CASSLVGRGLRGNEQFF. Based on the CDR3 plus reference TRBV5-6 and TRBJ2-1, the full variable domain is DAGVTQSPTHLIKTRGQQVTLRCSPKSGHDTVSWYQQALGQGPQFIFQYYEEEERQRGNFPDRFSGHQFPNYSSELNVNALLLGDSALYLCASSLVGRGLRGNEQFFGPGTRLTVL.

Remarks on this clonotype: Given a much more abundant clone one base away, this may be a read error. The V call is TRBV28, the J call TRBJ2-1, with 7 nucleotides matching TRBD1. Germline trimming cut 4 bases from V and 6 bases from J; bases unmatched to any gene: 9. The CDR3 is made up of 15 amino acids. Germline CDR1 MDHEN, CDR2 SYDVKM. The CDR3 region is CASSSAGAGGNEQFF. DNA of the CDR3: TGTGCCAGCAGTTCCGCCGGGGCAGGGGGCAATGAGCAGTTCTTC.

This clonotype was observed many times. This chain links TRBV7-2 with TRBJ2-3; D is unresolved. Trimming cost V 5 bases and J 0 bases, with 9 bases left between them. This CDR3 has 14 amino acids. Germline CDR1 reads SGHTA; CDR2 reads FQGNSA. CDR3 residues: CASSADSSTDTQYF. The CDR3 region has the DNA TGTGCCAGCAGCGCCGACTCAAGCACAGATACGCAGTATTTT.

This clonotype appeared a few times. The chain couples TRBV3-1 to TRBJ2-2; D perhaps matches TRBD2 (5 bases). The ends were cut back, 1 base at V and 6 bases at J, with 6 bases in the middle. Germline V CDR1 and CDR2: LGHDT, YNNKEL (reference sequence). This CDR3 is built from 13 residues. In DNA, the CDR3 is TGTGCCAGCAGCCAAGGCGGGCCCGGGGAGCTGTTTTTT. Residues: CASSQGGPGELFF.

The table lists this clonotype with many counts. The chain carries TRBV20-1 and TRBJ1-5, with 7 nucleotides matching TRBD1. The CDR3 totals 13 residues. Per the germline V gene, CDR1 is DFQATT and CDR2 is SNEGSKA (reference sequence). J gave up 2 bases and V 4 bases, and 2 bases lay outside the gene matches. CDR3 region: CSATGTGNQPQHF. DNA of the CDR3: TGCAGTGCTACCGGGACAGGCAATCAGCCCCAGCATTTT.

This CDR3 is CASSIGGLEETQYF. The CDR3 DNA is TGTGCCAGCAGTATCGGGGGTCTAGAGGAGACCCAGTACTTC. J is TRBJ2-4 and V is TRBV7-3; a possible D gene is TRBD2 (6 bases). Matching the DNA end better, TRBJ2-5 makes the J call doubtful. Germline lookup yields CDR1 SGHTA and CDR2 FQGTGA. This CDR3 spans 14 amino acids.

The V and J genes are TRBV27 and TRBJ2-7; 8 bases are shared with TRBD2. Trimming removed 5 bases from V and 7 bases from J; junction bases left unmatched: 13. Germline V gene lookup returns CDR1 MNHEY and CDR2 SMNVEV (reference sequence). This CDR3 has 15 residues. The CDR3 loop reads CASSPRPGGPREQYF. CDR3 DNA sequence: TGTGCCAGCAGTCCCCGTCCGGGGGGGCCTAGGGAGCAGTACTTC.

J is TRBJ2-7 and V is TRBV5-1; 8 bases line up with TRBD1. Germline CDR1 SGHRS, CDR2 YFSETQ. The CDR3 has 14 residues. The trim removed 4 bases at V and 5 bases at J, leaving 8 bases unmatched. The CDR3, as DNA: TGCGCCAGCAGCCCGGACGGACAGGGCCACGAGCAGTACTTC. It is translated as CASSPDGQGHEQYF.

This clonotype appeared many times. The V gene is TRBV5-1, the J gene TRBJ2-1; D possibly corresponds to TRBD2 (6 bases). Trimming stripped 1 base from V and 6 bases from J, with 14 bases between. Germline CDR1 reads SGHRS; CDR2 reads YFSETQ. The CDR3 length is 15 residues. Here the CDR3 reads CASSLQGTAFNEQFF. DNA for the CDR3: TGCGCCAGCAGCTTGCAAGGGACTGCCTTCAATGAGCAGTTCTTC.

As concerns this clonotype: A single base separates this from a much larger clone, so it may be a read error. This rearrangement joins TRBV6-5 to TRBJ2-5, with D possibly matching TRBD1 (7 bases). CDR1 is MNHEY and CDR2 is SVGAGI in the germline V gene. Trimming pared 7 bases from V and 11 bases from J, leaving 29 bases between. The CDR3 totals 16 residues. Here the CDR3 DNA reads TGTGCCAGCACCAGTGATCGGACAGGAACTAGCAATGAGCAGTACTTC. As protein: CASTSDRTGTSNEQYF.

Of note for this clonotype: Compared with germline, one end of the junction differs, possibly owing to a read error. This chain joins TRBV20-1 and TRBJ1-1, with D uncertain. CDR1 DFQATT and CDR2 SNEGSKA come from the germline V gene (reference sequence). The CDR3 has 15 residues. In DNA form, the CDR3 reads TGCAGTGCTAGAGGGGGAAGACGGTTGAACACTGAAGCTTACTTT. This sequence encodes CSARGGRRLNTEAYF.